The source of this T cell receptor (beta chain) is a study of cytomegalovirus exposure and HLA in healthy donors. PCR amplification relied on 60 Vbeta primers (plus 13 Jbeta primers). Profiling relied on immunoSEQ multiplex PCR, and the TCRdb table lists in-frame clones only, not all of them. Of about 160,000 clones in the sample, around nine tenths were seen once. The CDR3 has 17 amino acids. Germline-derived CDR1 and CDR2 are LGHNA and YNFKEQ. The trim removed 0 bases at V and 7 bases at J, leaving 10 bases unmatched. The chain carries TRBV4-2 and TRBJ2-1; 9 bases map to TRBD2. The sample consisted of PBMCs. This sequence originates from a woman in her twenties or thirties in good health and CMV-seronegative. The CDR3 DNA is TGTGCCAGCAGCCAAGAAACGGCTAGCGGGATGGGAAATGAGCAGTTCTTC. This translates into CASSQETASGMGNEQFF.